The source of this TCR beta chain is a study of blood T cell repertoires in COVID-19. Study background: The origin of the acute and convalescent COVID-19 samples was the United States, Italy and Spain.

Germline V gene lookup returns CDR1 SNHLY and CDR2 FYNNEI. The CDR3 has 15 amino acids. Trimming cost V 7 bases and J 1 base; bases outside gene matches: 9. Only in-frame clones appear in the TCRdb table, and some are missing; sequencing was by immunoSEQ multiplex PCR. The sample shows fewer than 200,000 clones, about 85% of them seen only once. The chain couples TRBV2 to TRBJ1-1, with 7 positions matching TRBD1. This clonotype originated in a man aged 60 to 75 with active or convalescent COVID-19. Sequenced material: peripheral blood. CDR3 DNA: TGTGCCAGCACCTTACAGGGGCTTAAGAACACTGAAGCTTTCTTT. As protein: CASTLQGLKNTEAFF.